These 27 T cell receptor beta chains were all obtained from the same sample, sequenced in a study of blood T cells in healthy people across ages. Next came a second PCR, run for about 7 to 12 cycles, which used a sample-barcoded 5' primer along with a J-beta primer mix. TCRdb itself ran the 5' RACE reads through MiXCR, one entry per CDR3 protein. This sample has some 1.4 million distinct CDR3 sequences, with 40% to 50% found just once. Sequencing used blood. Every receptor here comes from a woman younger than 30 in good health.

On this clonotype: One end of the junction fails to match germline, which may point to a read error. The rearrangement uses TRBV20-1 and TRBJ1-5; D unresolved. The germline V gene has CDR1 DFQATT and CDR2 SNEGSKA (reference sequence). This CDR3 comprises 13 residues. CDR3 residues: CSAGEAINQPQHF. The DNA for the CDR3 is TGCAGTGCTGGAGAGGCGATCAATCAGCCCCAGCATTTT.

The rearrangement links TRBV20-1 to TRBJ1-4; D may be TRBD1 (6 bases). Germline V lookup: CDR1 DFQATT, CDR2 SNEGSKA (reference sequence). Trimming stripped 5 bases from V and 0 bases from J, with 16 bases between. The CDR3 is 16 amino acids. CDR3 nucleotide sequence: TGCAGTGCTTCAGAAACCCGGACAGCAACTAATGAAAAACTGTTTTTT. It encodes CSASETRTATNEKLFF.

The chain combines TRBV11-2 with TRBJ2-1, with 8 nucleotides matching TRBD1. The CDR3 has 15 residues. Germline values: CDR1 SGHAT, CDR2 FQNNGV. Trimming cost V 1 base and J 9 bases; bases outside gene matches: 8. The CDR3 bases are TGTGCCAGCAGCTTAGTTCCAGGGGGCTTCGGTGAGCAGTTCTTC. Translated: CASSLVPGGFGEQFF.

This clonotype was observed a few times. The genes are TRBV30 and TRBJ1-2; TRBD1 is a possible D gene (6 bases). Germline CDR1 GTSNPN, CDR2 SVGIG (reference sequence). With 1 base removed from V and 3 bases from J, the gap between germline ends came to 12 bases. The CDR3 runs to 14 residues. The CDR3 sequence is CAWSAQGRDYGYTF. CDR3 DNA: TGTGCCTGGAGTGCCCAGGGGAGGGACTATGGCTACACCTTC.

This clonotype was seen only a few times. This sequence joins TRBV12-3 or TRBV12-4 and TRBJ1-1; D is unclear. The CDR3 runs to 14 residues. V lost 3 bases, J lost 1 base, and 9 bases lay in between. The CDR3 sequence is CASSFLNKNTEAFF. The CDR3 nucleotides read TGTGCCAGCAGTTTCTTAAACAAGAACACTGAAGCTTTCTTT.

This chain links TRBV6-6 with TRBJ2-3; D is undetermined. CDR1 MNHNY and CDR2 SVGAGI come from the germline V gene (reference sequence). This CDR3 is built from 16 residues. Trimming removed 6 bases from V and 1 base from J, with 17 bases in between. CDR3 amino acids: CASRLPSGAGTDTQYF. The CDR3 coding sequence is TGTGCCAGCAGGCTACCCTCTGGAGCTGGCACAGATACGCAGTATTTT.

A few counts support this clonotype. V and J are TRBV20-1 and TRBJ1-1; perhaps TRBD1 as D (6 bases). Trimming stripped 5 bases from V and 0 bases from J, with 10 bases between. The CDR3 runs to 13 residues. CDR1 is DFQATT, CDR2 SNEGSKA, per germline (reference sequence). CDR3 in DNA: TGCAGTGCTGCAGGACAGTTGAACACTGAAGCTTTCTTT. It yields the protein CSAAGQLNTEAFF.

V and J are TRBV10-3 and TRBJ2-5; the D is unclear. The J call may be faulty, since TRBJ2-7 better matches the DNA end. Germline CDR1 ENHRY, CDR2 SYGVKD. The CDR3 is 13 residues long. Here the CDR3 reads CAIKSPSSYEQYF. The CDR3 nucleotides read TGTGCCATCAAGAGCCCGAGCTCCTACGAGCAGTACTTC.

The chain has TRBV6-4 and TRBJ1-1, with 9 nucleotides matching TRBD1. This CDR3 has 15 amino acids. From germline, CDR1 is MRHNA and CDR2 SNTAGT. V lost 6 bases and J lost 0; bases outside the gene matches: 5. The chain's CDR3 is CASRPGDRVNTEAFF. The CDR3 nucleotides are TGTGCCAGCAGACCGGGGGACAGGGTGAACACTGAAGCTTTCTTT.

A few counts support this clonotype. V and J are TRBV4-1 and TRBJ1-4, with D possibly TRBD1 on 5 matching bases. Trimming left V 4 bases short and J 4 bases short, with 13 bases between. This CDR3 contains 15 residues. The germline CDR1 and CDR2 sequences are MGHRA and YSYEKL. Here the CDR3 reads CASSLTGGGNEKLFF. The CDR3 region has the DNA TGCGCCAGCAGCCTAACGGGGGGGGGTAATGAAAAACTGTTTTTT.

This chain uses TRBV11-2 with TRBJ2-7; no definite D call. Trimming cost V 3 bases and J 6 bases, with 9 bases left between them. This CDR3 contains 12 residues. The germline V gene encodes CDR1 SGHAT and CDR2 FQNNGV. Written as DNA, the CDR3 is TGTGCCAGCAGCTTGTATGTCGGCGAGCAGTACTTC. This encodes CASSLYVGEQYF.

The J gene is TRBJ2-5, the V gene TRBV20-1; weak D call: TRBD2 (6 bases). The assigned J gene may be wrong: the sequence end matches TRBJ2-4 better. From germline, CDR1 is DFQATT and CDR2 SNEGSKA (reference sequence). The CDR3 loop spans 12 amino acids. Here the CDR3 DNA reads TGCAGTGCACCACCCTCCGGGGGCATTCAGTACTTC. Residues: CSAPPSGGIQYF.

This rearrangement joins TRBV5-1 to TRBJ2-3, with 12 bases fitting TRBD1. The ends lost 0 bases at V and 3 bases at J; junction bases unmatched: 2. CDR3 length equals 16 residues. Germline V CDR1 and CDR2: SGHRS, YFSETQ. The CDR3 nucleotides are TGCGCCAGCAGCTTGGCGGGACAGGGGGCGACAGATACGCAGTATTTT. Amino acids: CASSLAGQGATDTQYF.

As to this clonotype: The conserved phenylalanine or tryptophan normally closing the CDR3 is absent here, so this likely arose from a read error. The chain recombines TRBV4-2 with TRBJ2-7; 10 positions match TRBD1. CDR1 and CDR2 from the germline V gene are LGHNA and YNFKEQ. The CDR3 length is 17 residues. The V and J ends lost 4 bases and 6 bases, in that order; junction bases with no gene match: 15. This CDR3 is CASSLEFTGTGASEQYL. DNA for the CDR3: TGTGCCAGCAGCCTCGAATTTACCGGGACAGGGGCCTCCGAGCAGTACTTA.

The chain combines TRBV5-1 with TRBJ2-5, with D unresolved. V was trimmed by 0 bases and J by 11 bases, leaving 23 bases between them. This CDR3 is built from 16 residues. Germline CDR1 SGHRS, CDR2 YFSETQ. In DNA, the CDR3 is TGCGCCAGCAGCTTGGCCCGAGACTCCTACTACAATGAGCAGTACTTC. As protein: CASSLARDSYYNEQYF.

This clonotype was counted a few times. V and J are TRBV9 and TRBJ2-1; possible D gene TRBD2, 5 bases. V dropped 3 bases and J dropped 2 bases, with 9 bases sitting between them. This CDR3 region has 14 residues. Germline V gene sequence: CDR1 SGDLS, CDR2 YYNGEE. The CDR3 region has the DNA TGTGCCAGCAGCGCCGACTACCCCTACAATGAGCAGTTCTTC. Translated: CASSADYPYNEQFF.

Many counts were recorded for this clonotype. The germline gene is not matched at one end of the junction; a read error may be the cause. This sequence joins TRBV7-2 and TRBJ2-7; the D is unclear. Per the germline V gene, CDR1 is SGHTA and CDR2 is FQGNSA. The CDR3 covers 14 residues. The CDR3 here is CASSYDQTSFEQYF. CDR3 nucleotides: TGTGCCAGCAGCTACGACCAAACCTCCTTCGAGCAGTACTTC. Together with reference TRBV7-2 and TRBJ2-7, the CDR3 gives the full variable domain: GAGVSQSPSNKVTEKGKDVELRCDPISGHTALYWYRQSLGQGLEFLIYFQGNSAPDKSGLPSDRFSAERTGGSVSTLTIQRTQQEDSAVYLCASSYDQTSFEQYFGPGTRLTVT.

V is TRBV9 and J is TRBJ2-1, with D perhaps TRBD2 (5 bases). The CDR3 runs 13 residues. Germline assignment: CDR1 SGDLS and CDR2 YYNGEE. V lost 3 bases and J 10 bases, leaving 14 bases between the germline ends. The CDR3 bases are TGTGCCAGCAGCGACTCACTAGGACGGGAGCAGTTCTTC. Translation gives CASSDSLGREQFF.

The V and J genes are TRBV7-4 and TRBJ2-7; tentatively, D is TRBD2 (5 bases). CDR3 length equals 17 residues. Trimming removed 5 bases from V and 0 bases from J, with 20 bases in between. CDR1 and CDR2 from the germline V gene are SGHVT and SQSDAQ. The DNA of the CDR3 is TGTGCCAGCAGCCGAGGGCTTTTGTCGAGAAACTCCTACGAGCAGTACTTC. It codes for CASSRGLLSRNSYEQYF.

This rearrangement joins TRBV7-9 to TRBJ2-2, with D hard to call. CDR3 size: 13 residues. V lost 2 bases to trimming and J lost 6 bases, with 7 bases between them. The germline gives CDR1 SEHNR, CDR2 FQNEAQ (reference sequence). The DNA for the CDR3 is TGTGCCAGCAGCTTAACGGTCGCCGGGGAGCTGTTTTTT. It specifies CASSLTVAGELFF.

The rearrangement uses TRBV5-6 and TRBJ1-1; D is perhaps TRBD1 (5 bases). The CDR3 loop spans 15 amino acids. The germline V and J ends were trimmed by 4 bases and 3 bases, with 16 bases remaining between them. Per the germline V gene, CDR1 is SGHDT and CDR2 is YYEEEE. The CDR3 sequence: CASSRSGLTYTEAFF. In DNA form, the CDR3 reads TGTGCCAGCAGCCGATCGGGACTTACTTACACTGAAGCTTTCTTT.

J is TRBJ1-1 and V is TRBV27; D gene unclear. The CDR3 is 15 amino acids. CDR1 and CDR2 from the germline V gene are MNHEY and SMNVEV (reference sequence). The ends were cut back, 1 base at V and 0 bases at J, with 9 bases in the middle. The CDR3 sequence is CASSLLAAMNTEAFF. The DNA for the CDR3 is TGTGCCAGCAGTTTATTGGCAGCCATGAACACTGAAGCTTTCTTT.

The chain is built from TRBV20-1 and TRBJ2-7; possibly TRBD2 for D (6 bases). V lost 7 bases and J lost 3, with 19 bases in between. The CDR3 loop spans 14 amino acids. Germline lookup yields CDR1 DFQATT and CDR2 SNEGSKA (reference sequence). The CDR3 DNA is TGCAGTGTCATAGGGGTCGGGGGAGACTACGAGCAGTACTTC. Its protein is CSVIGVGGDYEQYF.

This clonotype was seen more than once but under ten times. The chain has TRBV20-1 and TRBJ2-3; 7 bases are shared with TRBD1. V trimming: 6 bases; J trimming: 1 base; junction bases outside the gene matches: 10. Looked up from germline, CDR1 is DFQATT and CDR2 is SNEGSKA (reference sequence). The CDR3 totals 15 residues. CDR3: CSARPQGDGTDTQYF. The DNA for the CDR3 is TGCAGTGCCAGGCCCCAGGGGGATGGCACAGATACGCAGTATTTT.

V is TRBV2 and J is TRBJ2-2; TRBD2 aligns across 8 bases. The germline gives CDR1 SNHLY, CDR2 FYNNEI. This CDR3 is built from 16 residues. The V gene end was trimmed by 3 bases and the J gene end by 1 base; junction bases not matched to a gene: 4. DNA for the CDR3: TGTGCCAGCAGTGACGCGCGGGAGGAGAACACCGGGGAGCTGTTTTTT. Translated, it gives CASSDAREENTGELFF.

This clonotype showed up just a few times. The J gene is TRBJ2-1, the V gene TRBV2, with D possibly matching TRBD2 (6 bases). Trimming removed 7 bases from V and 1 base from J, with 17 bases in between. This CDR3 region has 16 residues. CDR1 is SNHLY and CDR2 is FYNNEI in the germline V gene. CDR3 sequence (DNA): TGTGCCAGCACCCTTGGTGGAGGGAGATCCTACAATGAGCAGTTCTTC. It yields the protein CASTLGGGRSYNEQFF.

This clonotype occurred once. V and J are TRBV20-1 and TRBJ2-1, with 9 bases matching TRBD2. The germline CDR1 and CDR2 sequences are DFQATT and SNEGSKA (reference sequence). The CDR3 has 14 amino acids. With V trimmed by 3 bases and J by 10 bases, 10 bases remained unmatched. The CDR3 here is CSASSSGRLGEQFF. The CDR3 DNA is TGCAGTGCTAGCTCGAGCGGGAGGTTGGGGGAGCAGTTCTTC.